These 7 T cell receptor beta chains were all obtained from the same sample, sequenced in a study of cytomegalovirus exposure and HLA in healthy donors. Primers for the PCR totalled 60 Vbeta and 13 Jbeta. Some clones are missing from TCRdb's copy, which holds only in-frame ones; the method was immunoSEQ multiplex PCR. In the table there are approximately 93,000 clones, about four fifths of which are singletons. Sample: PBMCs. The receptor set was obtained from a middle-aged woman in good health and CMV-seronegative.

The chain couples TRBV29-1 to TRBJ1-1; D might be TRBD1 (5 bases). This CDR3 spans 15 amino acids. Germline V gene data show CDR1 as SQVTM and CDR2 as ANQGSEA. Trimming stripped 7 bases from V and 1 base from J, with 19 bases between. The CDR3 loop is CSARQLGSPNTEAFF. The DNA of the CDR3 is TGCAGCGCTCGACAGTTGGGATCTCCGAACACTGAAGCTTTCTTT.

This chain joins TRBV5-6 and TRBJ1-6, with a tentative D call TRBD1 (5 bases). V was trimmed by 5 bases and J by 7 bases, leaving 13 bases between them. Germline-derived CDR1 and CDR2 are SGHDT and YYEEEE. This CDR3 spans 14 amino acids. CDR3 residues: CASRPGRWNSPLHF. DNA for the CDR3: TGTGCCAGCAGGCCAGGGAGGTGGAATTCACCCCTCCACTTT. The full variable domain, with the rest looked up from reference TRBV5-6 and TRBJ1-6, is DAGVTQSPTHLIKTRGQQVTLRCSPKSGHDTVSWYQQALGQGPQFIFQYYEEEERQRGNFPDRFSGHQFPNYSSELNVNALLLGDSALYLCASRPGRWNSPLHFGNGTRLTVT.

In its sample, this clone was seen a few times. The chain has TRBV10-3 and TRBJ1-5, with 11 bases identical to TRBD1. Germline V gene sequence: CDR1 ENHRY, CDR2 SYGVKD. J lost 6 bases, V lost 3 bases, and 4 bases had no gene match. The CDR3 covers 15 residues. The chain's CDR3 is CAISDPGQGGQPQHF. The CDR3 nucleotides read TGTGCCATCAGTGATCCGGGACAGGGGGGTCAGCCCCAGCATTTT.

The genes are TRBV28 and TRBJ1-1; D gene ambiguous. V lost 3 bases, J lost 1 base, and 3 bases lay in between. Germline CDR1 MDHEN, CDR2 SYDVKM. This CDR3 region has 12 residues. The CDR3 region is CASSFKNTEAFF. CDR3 DNA sequence: TGTGCCAGCAGTTTTAAGAACACTGAAGCTTTCTTT. Full variable domain (missing parts from reference TRBV28 and TRBJ1-1): DVKVTQSSRYLVKRTGEKVFLECVQDMDHENMFWYRQDPGLGLRLIYFSYDVKMKEKGDIPEGYSVSREKKERFSLILESASTNQTSMYLCASSFKNTEAFFGQGTRLTVV.

The chain carries TRBV27 and TRBJ2-7; 7 positions match TRBD1. CDR1 and CDR2 from the germline V gene are MNHEY and SMNVEV (reference sequence). With 2 bases clipped from V and 0 bases from J, the junction kept 4 bases outside the gene matches. CDR3 length equals 15 residues. CDR3 amino acids: CASSLGQVGSYEQYF. The CDR3 region has the DNA TGTGCCAGCAGTTTAGGACAGGTTGGCTCCTACGAGCAGTACTTC.

The chain has TRBV30 and TRBJ2-5, with D uncertain. The V and J ends lost 3 bases and 3 bases respectively, with 8 bases between them. The CDR3 is made up of 12 amino acids. CDR1 GTSNPN and CDR2 SVGIG come from the germline V gene (reference sequence). The CDR3 nucleotides are TGTGCCTGGAGGGCACAAAAAGAGACCCAGTACTTC. Encoded protein: CAWRAQKETQYF. Looking up the rest from reference TRBV30 and TRBJ2-5 gives the full variable domain: SQTIHQWPATLVQPVGSPLSLECTVEGTSNPNLYWYRQAAGRGLQLLFYSVGIGQISSEVPQNLSASRPQDRQFILSSKKLLLSDSGFYLCAWRAQKETQYFGPGTRLLVL.

The chain recombines TRBV5-1 with TRBJ1-1; 8 bases agree with TRBD1. Germline CDR1 and CDR2: SGHRS and YFSETQ. The CDR3 runs to 13 residues. Trimming cost V 5 bases and J 4 bases; bases outside gene matches: 4. The CDR3 DNA sequence: TGCGCCAGCAGTTATACAGGGGGCACTGAAGCTTTCTTT. Translated: CASSYTGGTEAFF.